The entry that follows covers one TCR beta chain sequence. Germline assignment: CDR1 SGHNT and CDR2 YENEEA. The germline V and J ends were trimmed by 0 bases and 1 base, with 6 bases remaining between them. CDR3 length: 14 amino acids. The assay was immunoSEQ multiplex PCR, and TCRdb's table has in-frame clones only and misses some. The sample lists 150,000 to 190,000 clones, about 93% seen once, with approximately 2.5% in the top ten. This sample stems from a study of control samples from healthy donors and cancer patients. The material sequenced was blood. This chain connects TRBV11-3 to TRBJ1-1, with a weak D call TRBD1 (5 bases). The origin of this receptor is a man aged 45 to 65 in good health. CDR3 in DNA: TGTGCCAGCAGCTTAGAAGGGGCGAACACTGAAGCTTTCTTT. Residues: CASSLEGANTEAFF.